Below, one TCR beta chain is given with its context. There are 15 residues in the CDR3. CDR1 is SEHNR and CDR2 is FQNEAQ in the germline V gene (reference sequence). V was pared by 4 bases and J by 7 bases, with 6 bases of the junction left unmatched. This sample was taken from a study of blood T cell repertoires in COVID-19. Methods used by the authors: Estimated nucleated cell counts came from reference gene primer amplification. The repertoire was sequenced with immunoSEQ multiplex PCR; TCRdb's copy has only in-frame clones and lacks some. V and J calls and clone size are those listed in that table; D and trimming were worked out from the DNA. The data show about 140,000 clones, under 85% seen once.

This rearrangement joins TRBV7-9 to TRBJ1-4, with 10 bases aligning to TRBD1. Material for sequencing was PBMCs or T cells enriched from blood (not recorded which). The TCR was taken from a woman aged 18-29 years who had been exposed to COVID-19. The CDR3 DNA follows: TGTGCCAGCAGCTCGTCCGGGACAGGGGTTGAAAAACTGTTTTTT. It is translated as CASSSSGTGVEKLFF. The whole variable domain, filled in from reference TRBV7-9 and TRBJ1-4, reads DTGVSQNPRHKITKRGQNVTFRCDPISEHNRLYWYRQTLGQGPEFLTYFQNEAQLEKSRLLSDRFSAERPKGSFSTLEIQRTEQGDSAMYLCASSSSGTGVEKLFFGSGTQLSVL.